The 2 T cell receptor beta chains in this list originate from one sample, sequenced in a study of blood T cell repertoires in COVID-19. Using immunoSEQ multiplex PCR, the repertoire was profiled, and TCRdb retains in-frame clones only, with some absent. The sample contains approximately 150,000 clones, about 85% of which appear only once. The sequencing input was PBMCs or T cells enriched from blood (not recorded which). These receptors were collected from a woman in her 40s who had recovered from COVID-19.

The J gene is TRBJ2-4, the V gene TRBV4-2, with D possibly being TRBD2 (5 bases). Germline V gene lookup returns CDR1 LGHNA and CDR2 YNFKEQ. V was trimmed by 8 bases and J by 0 bases, leaving 20 bases between them. This CDR3 comprises 17 residues. The CDR3, as DNA: TGTGCCAGCGGCGTAGAGAGCGGCGGACTAGCCAAAAACATTCAGTACTTC. Its translation: CASGVESGGLAKNIQYF.

The rearrangement links TRBV5-1 to TRBJ1-2; 11 bases fit TRBD1. Germline values: CDR1 SGHRS, CDR2 YFSETQ. This CDR3 contains 14 residues. Unmatched junction bases numbered 4, after V lost 5 bases and J lost 4 bases. CDR3 sequence (DNA): TGCGCCAGCAGGGGGACAGGGGGTCCCTATGGCTACACCTTC. Translated, it gives CASRGTGGPYGYTF.